A single sample gave rise to the 25 T cell receptor beta chains below, sequenced in a study of blood T cells in healthy people across ages. Then a second PCR, running roughly 7 to 11 cycles, was carried out with a sample-barcoded 5' primer and a J-beta primer mix. TCRdb called the 5' RACE reads again in MiXCR, with one record for every CDR3 protein. This table holds about 930,000 distinct CDR3 sequences, 29% found once. The same specimen was also included in a second study, on T cells of mothers and their children.

Sequencing was carried out using blood. Receptors were obtained from a woman aged 40 to 55 in good health.

This chain joins TRBV30 and TRBJ2-7, with 7 bases identical to TRBD2. The CDR3 runs to 14 residues. The V gene end was trimmed by 3 bases and the J gene end by 2 bases; junction bases not matched to a gene: 7. Germline V lookup: CDR1 GTSNPN, CDR2 SVGIG (reference sequence). DNA of the CDR3: TGTGCCTGGAGAGAAGCTAGCGGTACCTACGAGCAGTACTTC. This gives the protein CAWREASGTYEQYF.

This clonotype was counted a few times. V gene TRBV14 combines with J gene TRBJ2-3; 11 bases line up with TRBD2. The CDR3 is 17 amino acids. Germline lookup yields CDR1 SGHDN and CDR2 FVKESK. The V gene end was trimmed by 3 bases and the J gene end by 2 bases; junction bases not matched to a gene: 7. The CDR3 DNA sequence: TGTGCCAGCAGCCACACCGGGACTAGCGGCTTCACAGATACGCAGTATTTT. Translated, it gives CASSHTGTSGFTDTQYF. The variable domain in full, with the rest retrieved from reference TRBV14 and TRBJ2-3, is EAGVTQFPSHSVIEKGQTVTLRCDPISGHDNLYWYRRVMGKEIKFLLHFVKESKQDESGMPNNRFLAERTGGTYSTLKVQPAELEDSGVYFCASSHTGTSGFTDTQYFGPGTRLTVL.

This rearrangement joins TRBV9 to TRBJ1-2; D not certain. The V gene's germline CDR1 is SGDLS and CDR2 YYNGEE. The CDR3 runs 15 residues. Trimming pared 1 base from V and 0 bases from J, leaving 10 bases between. CDR3 loop: CASSVTENTNYGYTF. The CDR3 DNA is TGTGCCAGCAGCGTAACGGAGAATACTAACTATGGCTACACCTTC.

This chain connects TRBV20-1 to TRBJ2-7, with D perhaps matching TRBD1 (5 bases). Germline lookup yields CDR1 DFQATT and CDR2 SNEGSKA (reference sequence). Trimming took 3 bases from V and 2 from J, leaving 14 bases between them. There are 14 residues in the CDR3. The CDR3 region is CSARRAQGPYEQYF. DNA of the CDR3: TGCAGTGCTAGGCGAGCGCAGGGCCCCTACGAGCAGTACTTC.

V gene TRBV12-3 or TRBV12-4 combines with J gene TRBJ2-3, with 7 bases matching TRBD1. The CDR3 spans 14 residues. V was pared by 7 bases and J by 4 bases, with 8 bases of the junction left unmatched. The CDR3 sequence is CASKLSQGADTQYF. The CDR3 DNA reads as TGTGCCAGCAAACTCTCCCAGGGGGCAGATACGCAGTATTTT.

This clonotype was picked up many times. The rearrangement joins TRBV18 to TRBJ2-5; D gene ambiguous. CDR1 KGHSH and CDR2 LQKENI come from the germline V gene. With 2 bases removed from V and 0 bases from J, the gap between germline ends came to 7 bases. The CDR3 covers 14 residues. In DNA form, the CDR3 reads TGTGCCAGCTCACCAAATACGGACCAAGAGACCCAGTACTTC. It codes for CASSPNTDQETQYF. The variable domain in full, completed from reference TRBV18 and TRBJ2-5, reads NAGVMQNPRHLVRRRGQEARLRCSPMKGHSHVYWYRQLPEEGLKFMVYLQKENIIDESGMPKERFSAEFPKEGPSILRIQQVVRGDSAAYFCASSPNTDQETQYFGPGTRLLVL.

V usage is TRBV5-1 and J usage is TRBJ2-7, with D hard to call. V was clipped by 3 bases and J by 5 bases, with 12 bases between them. The CDR3 totals 13 residues. Germline lookup yields CDR1 SGHRS and CDR2 YFSETQ. CDR3 sequence: CASSSLTVDEQYF. The CDR3 nucleotides are TGCGCCAGCAGCTCACTAACAGTGGACGAGCAGTACTTC.

In this sample, this clonotype turned up many times. V gene TRBV7-6 combines with J gene TRBJ1-2; 8 bases map to TRBD1. This CDR3 has 16 amino acids. The V gene's germline CDR1 is SGHVS and CDR2 FNYEAQ. J gave up 4 bases and V 5 bases, and 12 bases lay outside the gene matches. This CDR3 reads CASSHGAGGDSYGYTF. In DNA, the CDR3 is TGTGCCAGCAGCCATGGGGCAGGGGGCGATAGCTATGGCTACACCTTC.

This chain joins TRBV7-3 and TRBJ2-2, with 7 bases lining up with TRBD1. Germline V gene lookup returns CDR1 SGHTA and CDR2 FQGTGA. The CDR3 runs 16 residues. V lost 5 bases to trimming and J lost 0 bases; unmatched junction nucleotides: 6. DNA of the CDR3: TGTGCCAGCAGCCTCACAGGGGACGCGAACACCGGGGAGCTGTTTTTT. Its translation is CASSLTGDANTGELFF.

This clonotype counts as medium-sized (0.01 to 0.1%). This sequence joins TRBV28 and TRBJ2-7, with 7 positions matching TRBD1. This CDR3 spans 15 amino acids. V trimming: 1 base; J trimming: 3 bases; junction bases outside the gene matches: 6. The germline gives CDR1 MDHEN, CDR2 SYDVKM. The CDR3 DNA follows: TGTGCCAGCAGTTTATCGACAGGGCCCGTCTACGAGCAGTACTTC. This codes for CASSLSTGPVYEQYF.

This clonotype showed up just a few times. The chain has TRBV20-1 and TRBJ1-5; weak D call: TRBD1 (6 bases). CDR3 size: 15 residues. Between the trimmed V and J ends, which lost 0 bases and 6 bases, there was a span of 15 bases. The V gene's germline CDR1 is DFQATT and CDR2 SNEGSKA (reference sequence). The CDR3 DNA is TGCAGTGCTAGAGATGTCCAGGGGCGCGGTCAGCCCCAGCATTTT. Its protein product is CSARDVQGRGQPQHF.

In its sample, this clonotype was seen a few times. The V and J genes are TRBV12-3 or TRBV12-4 and TRBJ1-1; TRBD1 might be the D (6 bases). V was pared by 8 bases and J by 4 bases, with 17 bases between. The CDR3 totals 14 residues. CDR3 loop: CASGIQGHPTEAFF. The CDR3 nucleotides read TGTGCCAGCGGGATCCAGGGACATCCCACTGAAGCTTTCTTT.

This rearrangement joins TRBV28 to TRBJ2-3; D is tentatively TRBD1 or TRBD2 (5 bases each). From germline, CDR1 is MDHEN and CDR2 SYDVKM. CDR3 length equals 15 residues. Between the trimmed V and J ends, which lost 6 bases and 3 bases, there was a span of 16 bases. The CDR3 DNA reads as TGTGCCAGCAGCCAACCAGGGAGCAGGACAGATACGCAGTATTTT. Translation: CASSQPGSRTDTQYF.

The chain joins TRBV7-2 to TRBJ2-5; 10 bases line up with TRBD1. CDR1 is SGHTA and CDR2 is FQGNSA in the germline V gene. The junction had 8 bases not matched to a gene; V was cut back by 5 bases and J by 5 bases. This CDR3 spans 15 amino acids. This CDR3 reads CASSAQTGGRETQYF. The CDR3 bases are TGTGCCAGCAGCGCCCAGACAGGGGGCAGGGAGACCCAGTACTTC.

This clonotype was recorded a few times. The V call is TRBV5-1, the J call TRBJ1-1; TRBD1 might be the D (6 bases). This CDR3 is built from 14 residues. The ends were cut back, 5 bases at V and 3 bases at J, with 14 bases in the middle. Germline CDR1 SGHRS, CDR2 YFSETQ. The CDR3 spells CASSKATGHTEAFF. CDR3 bases: TGCGCCAGCAGTAAGGCGACAGGCCACACTGAAGCTTTCTTT. Drawing the rest from reference TRBV5-1 and TRBJ1-1, the complete variable domain is KAGVTQTPRYLIKTRGQQVTLSCSPISGHRSVSWYQQTPGQGLQFLFEYFSETQRNKGNFPGRFSGRQFSNSRSEMNVSTLELGDSALYLCASSKATGHTEAFFGQGTRLTVV.

This chain uses TRBV5-1 with TRBJ2-5, with a possible D match to TRBD1 (5 bases). This CDR3 comprises 13 residues. The V gene's germline CDR1 is SGHRS and CDR2 YFSETQ. V was pared by 4 bases and J by 7 bases, with 14 bases between. The CDR3 region has the DNA TGCGCCAGCAGCCCAGTAGGGGTCGTGACCCAGTACTTC. Protein product: CASSPVGVVTQYF.

This clonotype was found a few times. The J gene is TRBJ1-5, the V gene TRBV7-2; maybe TRBD1 (6 bases). CDR3 length: 14 residues. V lost 4 bases to trimming and J lost 6 bases, with 13 bases between them. Per the germline V gene, CDR1 is SGHTA and CDR2 is FQGNSA. The CDR3 loop is CASSSGQLSQPQHF. The CDR3 DNA is TGTGCCAGCAGCTCCGGACAGCTCAGTCAGCCCCAGCATTTT.

In the case of this clonotype: Sequence at one end of the junction differs from germline and may be a read error. The V call is TRBV12-3 or TRBV12-4, the J call TRBJ2-5; D remains ambiguous. The end of the DNA aligns better with TRBJ2-4, so the J call may be wrong. This CDR3 comprises 13 residues. CDR3 sequence reads: CASSLNGWNIQYF. Here the CDR3 DNA reads TGCGCCAGCAGTTTAAACGGGTGGAACATTCAGTACTTC.

This clonotype was detected only a few times. The chain employs TRBV2 and TRBJ2-5; weak D call: TRBD1 (5 bases). The CDR3 totals 15 residues. Germline V gene lookup returns CDR1 SNHLY and CDR2 FYNNEI. V dropped 8 bases and J dropped 1 base, with 17 bases sitting between them. The CDR3 protein is CASGILSTAQETQYF. The CDR3 DNA reads as TGTGCCAGCGGAATCCTGTCGACAGCCCAAGAGACCCAGTACTTC.

This clonotype was picked up many times. The chain combines TRBV9 with TRBJ2-7; tentatively, D is TRBD1 or TRBD2 (6 bases each). The CDR3 is 14 residues long. Looked up from germline, CDR1 is SGDLS and CDR2 is YYNGEE. V was trimmed by 4 bases and J by 5 bases, leaving 16 bases between them. The chain's CDR3 is CASSTWDGGNEQYF. The CDR3 region has the DNA TGTGCCAGCAGCACGTGGGACGGGGGCAACGAGCAGTACTTC.

This clonotype was seen once. A junction boundary mismatches the germline segment, possibly from a read error. The CDR3 here is CASSREAPRATHTDTRYF. Here the CDR3 DNA reads TGCGCCAGCAGCCGCGAAGCCCCGCGGGCGACCCACACAGATACGCGGTATTTT. The chain recombines TRBV4-1 with TRBJ2-3; the D gene is possibly TRBD2 (5 bases). The CDR3 is made up of 18 amino acids. CDR1 is MGHRA and CDR2 is YSYEKL in the germline V gene.

There are a few counts of this clonotype. The DNA for the CDR3 is TGTGCCATAAACCAGGTCACAGATACGCAGTATTTT. This encodes CAINQVTDTQYF. The rearrangement joins TRBV2 to TRBJ2-3, with D uncertain. The CDR3 length is 12 residues. From germline, CDR1 is SNHLY and CDR2 FYNNEI. Trimming removed 10 bases at V and 2 bases at J, with 10 bases between.

This clonotype was seen a few times. The V call is TRBV7-3, the J call TRBJ2-3, with 7 bases aligning to TRBD2. CDR1 and CDR2 from the germline V gene are SGHTA and FQGTGA. V shed 6 bases and J 5 bases; nucleotides not matched to a gene: 20. This CDR3 has 18 residues. The DNA of the CDR3 is TGTGCCAGCAGTACCAACTCACTAGCGCTCGGTCACAGAGATACGCAGTATTTT. This gives the protein CASSTNSLALGHRDTQYF.

This clonotype has a handful of counts. This may arise from a read error, as a much more abundant clone is one base away. The chain recombines TRBV7-2 with TRBJ2-5, with 12 bases fitting TRBD2. Per germline, CDR1 SGHTA and CDR2 FQGNSA. With V trimmed by 3 bases and J by 11 bases, 13 bases remained unmatched. The CDR3 has 16 residues. CDR3 DNA: TGTGCCAGCAGCTTGACCACTAGCGGGGGGTTATCTGAGCAGTACTTC. Its protein product is CASSLTTSGGLSEQYF.

In its sample, this clonotype was seen many times. The DNA of the CDR3 is TGCAGTGCTAGAGATTCCAACGAGCAGTACTTC. Its translation is CSARDSNEQYF. The rearrangement joins TRBV20-1 to TRBJ2-7; D uncertain. The CDR3 extends over 11 amino acids. Germline CDR1 is DFQATT and CDR2 is SNEGSKA (reference sequence). Trimming shortened V by 0 bases and J by 5 bases, and 5 bases separated the two germline ends.